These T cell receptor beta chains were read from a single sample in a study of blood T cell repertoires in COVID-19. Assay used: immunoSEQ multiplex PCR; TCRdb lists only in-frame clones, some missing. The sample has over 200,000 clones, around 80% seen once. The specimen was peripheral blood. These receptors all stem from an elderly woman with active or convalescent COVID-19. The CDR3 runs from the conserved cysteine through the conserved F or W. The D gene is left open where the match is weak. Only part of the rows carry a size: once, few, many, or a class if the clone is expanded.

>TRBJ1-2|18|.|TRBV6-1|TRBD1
TGTGCCAGCAGTGAAGCTATGATCGGGACAGACACTAACTATGGCTACACCTTC
CASSEAMIGTDTNYGYTF
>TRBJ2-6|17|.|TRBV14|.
TGTGCCAGCAGCCAAGAGGCTTGGGGGCCCGGGGCCAACGTCCTGACTTTC
CASSQEAWGPGANVLTF
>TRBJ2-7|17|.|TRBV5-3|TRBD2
TGTGCCAGAAGCCGCTCCTCTCCTAGCGGGAGGCGCTACGAGCAGTACTTC
CARSRSSPSGRRYEQYF
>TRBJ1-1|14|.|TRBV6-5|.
TGTGCCAGCAGATCCATTAGGACTGACACTGAAGCTTTCTTT
CASRSIRTDTEAFF
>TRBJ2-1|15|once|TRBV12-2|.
TGTGCAAGTCGCTTAGCGCTTGTGACTACCAATGAGCAGTTCTTC
CASRLALVTTNEQFF
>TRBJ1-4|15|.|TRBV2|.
TGTGCCAGCAGTGAACAGGCAGGGAAAAATGAAAAACTGTTTTTT
CASSEQAGKNEKLFF
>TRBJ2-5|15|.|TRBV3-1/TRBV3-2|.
TGTGCCAGCAGCCAAGATGCGACTAGTACGGGGACCCAGTACTTC
CASSQDATSTGTQYF
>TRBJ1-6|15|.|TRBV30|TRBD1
TGTGCCTGGAGATCGGACAGGGGGCAAAATTCACCCCTCCACTTT
CAWRSDRGQNSPLHF
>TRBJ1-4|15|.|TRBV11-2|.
TGTGCCAGCAACTACCGAGGAAGGCCGAATGAAAAACTGTTTTTT
CASNYRGRPNEKLFF
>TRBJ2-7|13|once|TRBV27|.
TGTGCCAGCAGTCCGGACAGCTCCTACGAGCAGTACTTC
CASSPDSSYEQYF
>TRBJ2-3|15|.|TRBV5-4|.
TGTGCCAGCAGCTCGGCCGGCGGGCCCACAGATACGCAGTATTTT
CASSSAGGPTDTQYF
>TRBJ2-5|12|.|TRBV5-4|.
TGTGCCAGCAGGACGGAGGGGGAGACCCAGTACTTC
CASRTEGETQYF
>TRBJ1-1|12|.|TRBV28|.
TGTGCCAGCAGGCACGGGAACACTGAAGCTTTCTTT
CASRHGNTEAFF
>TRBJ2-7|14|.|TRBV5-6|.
TGTGCCAGCAGCTTGTACCGGGTCACCTACGAGCAGTACTTC
CASSLYRVTYEQYF
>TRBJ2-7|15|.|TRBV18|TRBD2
TGTGCCAGCTCTCCGAATAGCGGGGGGGCCTACGAGCAGTACTTC
CASSPNSGGAYEQYF
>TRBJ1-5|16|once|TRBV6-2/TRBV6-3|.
TGTGCCAGCAGTTACGTTTACAGAGTGGTCGATCAGCCCCAGCATTTT
CASSYVYRVVDQPQHF
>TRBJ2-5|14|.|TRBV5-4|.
TGTGCCAGCAGCTACGACGGAGCGCAAGAGACCCAGTACTTC
CASSYDGAQETQYF
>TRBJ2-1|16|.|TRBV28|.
TGTGCCAGCAGTCCCCGTGGGTTGGGGGGGCACAATGAGCAGTTCTTC
CASSPRGLGGHNEQFF
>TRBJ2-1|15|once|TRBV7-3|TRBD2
TGTGCCAGCAGCTGGACTAGCGGCTCCTACAATGAGCAGTTCTTC
CASSWTSGSYNEQFF
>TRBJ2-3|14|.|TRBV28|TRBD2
TGTGCCAGCAGCCGGAGCGGGAGTGAGGATACGCAGTATTTT
CASSRSGSEDTQYF
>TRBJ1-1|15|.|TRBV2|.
TGTGCCAGCAGTGAAGGGGCAGGGGTGAACACTGAAGCTTTCTTT
CASSEGAGVNTEAFF
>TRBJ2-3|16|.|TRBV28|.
TGTGCCAGCAGCCTAGGTACAGGGAAATTCACAGATACGCAGTATTTT
CASSLGTGKFTDTQYF
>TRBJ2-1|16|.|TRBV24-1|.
TGTGCCACCAGTGATCAAGACGGGGGCTCCTACAATGAGCAGTTCTTC
CATSDQDGGSYNEQFF
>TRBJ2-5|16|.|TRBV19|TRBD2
TGTGCCAGTAGTACCCCTCGCGGGAGGGGGGGGGAGACCCAGTACTTC
CASSTPRGRGGETQYF
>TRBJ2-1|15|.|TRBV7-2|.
TGTGCCAGCAGCTTAGAACTACGAAGCGGCAATGAGCAGTTCTTC
CASSLELRSGNEQFF
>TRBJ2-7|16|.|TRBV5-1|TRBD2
TGCGCCAGCAGCGCGACTAGCGGATTCCTCCTACGAGAGCAGTACTTC
CASSATSGFLLREQYF
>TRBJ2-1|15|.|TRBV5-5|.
TGTGCCAGCAGCTTGTTTGTTAGCTCCTACAATGAGCAGTTCTTC
CASSLFVSSYNEQFF
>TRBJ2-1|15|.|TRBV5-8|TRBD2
TGTGCCAGCAGCCGCGGGACTAGCGGTTACAATGAGCAGTTCTTC
CASSRGTSGYNEQFF
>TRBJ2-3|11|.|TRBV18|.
TGTGCCAGCCAGTCCTGGGATACGCAGTATTTT
CASQSWDTQYF
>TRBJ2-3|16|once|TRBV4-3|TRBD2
TGCGCCAGCAGCCTTAGACTAGCGGGGCCCACAGATACGCAGTATTTT
CASSLRLAGPTDTQYF
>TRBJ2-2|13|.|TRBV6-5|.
TGTGCCTGCCCACGCACTTACACCGGGGAGCTGTTTTTT
CACPRTYTGELFF
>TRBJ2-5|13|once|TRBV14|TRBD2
TGTGCCACCGCCCTAGCGGGGCAAGAGACCCAGTACTTC
CATALAGQETQYF
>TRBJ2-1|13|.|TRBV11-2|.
TGTGCCAGCAGCTTAGATCTTATGAATGAGCAGTTCTTC
CASSLDLMNEQFF
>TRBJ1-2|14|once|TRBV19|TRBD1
TGTGCCAGTAGTCCAGGGGGCTTGGACTATGGCTACACCTTC
CASSPGGLDYGYTF
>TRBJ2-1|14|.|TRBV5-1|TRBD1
TGCGCCAGCAGCATTGACAGGGCCTACAATGAGCAGTTCTTC
CASSIDRAYNEQFF
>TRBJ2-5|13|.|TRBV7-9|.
TGTGCCAGCAGCTTAGCGTCTTCGGAGACCCAGTACTTC
CASSLASSETQYF
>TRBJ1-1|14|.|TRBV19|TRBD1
TGTGCCAGTACCCCACAGGGGGCGGACACTGAAGCTTTCTTT
CASTPQGADTEAFF
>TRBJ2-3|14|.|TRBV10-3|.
TGTGCCATCAGTGAGTCTGTCGGTACAGATACGCAGTATTTT
CAISESVGTDTQYF
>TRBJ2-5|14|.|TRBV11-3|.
TGTGCCAGCAGCTTAGAGGGCAGTTCAGGGGCCCAGTACTTC
CASSLEGSSGAQYF
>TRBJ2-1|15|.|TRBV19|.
TGTGCCAGTAGTCCAACGAGCGGCCTCCGGAATGAGCAGTTCTTC
CASSPTSGLRNEQFF
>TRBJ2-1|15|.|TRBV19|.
TGTGCCAGTAGTCCTAGCTTTAGCTCCTACAATGAGCAGTTCTTC
CASSPSFSSYNEQFF
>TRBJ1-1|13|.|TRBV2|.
TGTGCCAGCAGTGGGTGGGGAGGCACTGAAGCTTTCTTT
CASSGWGGTEAFF
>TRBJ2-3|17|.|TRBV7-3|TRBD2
TGTGCCAGCAGCCCGACTCCTAGCGGGGGAGGCACAGATACGCAGTATTTT
CASSPTPSGGGTDTQYF
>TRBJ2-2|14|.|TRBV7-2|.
TGTGCCAGCAGCTTTTTGACAAGCAGCGGGGAGCTGTTTTTT
CASSFLTSSGELFF
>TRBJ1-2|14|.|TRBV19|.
TGTGCCAGTAGGCCAGCCGACAAAGGCTATGGCTACACCTTC
CASRPADKGYGYTF
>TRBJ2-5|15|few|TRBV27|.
TGTGCCAGCAGGCCCCGCGGCGACCGTACGGAGACCCAGTACTTC
CASRPRGDRTETQYF
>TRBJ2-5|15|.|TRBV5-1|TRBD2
TGCGCCAGCAGCTTCCTTACGGGGGGAGAAGAGACCCAGTACTTC
CASSFLTGGEETQYF
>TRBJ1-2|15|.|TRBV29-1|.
TGCAGCGCCGCCCGTTTGGGCCCGTCTAACTATGGCTACACCTTC
CSAARLGPSNYGYTF